This T cell receptor (beta chain) was retrieved from a study of regulatory and conventional T cells in RAG deficiency. Genomic DNA came from blood conventional CD4+ T cells gated CD25-low CD127-high. Assay: immunoSEQ multiplex PCR; the TCRdb copy retains only in-frame clones and omits some. This repertoire shows fewer than 40,000 clones, approximately 96% found once; its top ten account for roughly 0.35%. V dropped 1 base and J dropped 8; count of bases not matched to a gene: 9. Germline CDR1 is GTSNPN and CDR2 is SVGIG (reference sequence). The CDR3 covers 15 residues. This same sample was also part of a study on regulatory T cells. Per that study: Primers: 52 TRBV forward and 13 TRBJ reverse.

V usage is TRBV30 and J usage is TRBJ2-3, with 10 bases identical to TRBD2. The source is a human donor in good health. The specimen was CD25- CD4+ T cells sorted from blood. CDR3 bases: TGTGCCTGGAGTGGGGCACTAGCGGGAATGGGTACGCAGTATTTT. Translated, it gives CAWSGALAGMGTQYF. The full variable domain, in which reference TRBV30 and TRBJ2-3 provide the parts outside the CDR3, is SQTIHQWPATLVQPVGSPLSLECTVEGTSNPNLYWYRQAAGRGLQLLFYSVGIGQISSEVPQNLSASRPQDRQFILSSKKLLLSDSGFYLCAWSGALAGMGTQYFGPGTRLTVL.